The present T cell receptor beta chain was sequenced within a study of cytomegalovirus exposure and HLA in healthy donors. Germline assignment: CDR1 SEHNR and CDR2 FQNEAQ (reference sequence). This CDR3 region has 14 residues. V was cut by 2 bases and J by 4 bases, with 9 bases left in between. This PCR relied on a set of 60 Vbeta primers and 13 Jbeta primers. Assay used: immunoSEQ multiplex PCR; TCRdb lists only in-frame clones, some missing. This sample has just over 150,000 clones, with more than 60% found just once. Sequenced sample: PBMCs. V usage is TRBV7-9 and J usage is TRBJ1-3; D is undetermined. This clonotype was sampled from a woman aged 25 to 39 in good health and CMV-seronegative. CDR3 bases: TGTGCCAGCAGCTTAAGAGGTGACGGAAACACCATATATTTT. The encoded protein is CASSLRGDGNTIYF. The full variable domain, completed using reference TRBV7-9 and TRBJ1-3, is DTGVSQNPRHKITKRGQNVTFRCDPISEHNRLYWYRQTLGQGPEFLTYFQNEAQLEKSRLLSDRFSAERPKGSFSTLEIQRTEQGDSAMYLCASSLRGDGNTIYFGEGSWLTVV.